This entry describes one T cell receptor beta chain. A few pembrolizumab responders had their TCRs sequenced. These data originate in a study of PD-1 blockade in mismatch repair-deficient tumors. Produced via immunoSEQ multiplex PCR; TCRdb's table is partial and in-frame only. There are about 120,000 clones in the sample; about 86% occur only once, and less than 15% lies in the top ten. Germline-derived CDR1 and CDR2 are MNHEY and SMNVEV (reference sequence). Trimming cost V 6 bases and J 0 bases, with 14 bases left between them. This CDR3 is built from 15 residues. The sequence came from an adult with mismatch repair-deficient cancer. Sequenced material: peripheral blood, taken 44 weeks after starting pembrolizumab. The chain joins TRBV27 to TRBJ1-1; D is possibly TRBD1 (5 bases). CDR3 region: CASRSIETVNTEAFF. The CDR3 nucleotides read TGTGCCAGCAGGTCAATTGAGACAGTGAACACTGAAGCTTTCTTT.